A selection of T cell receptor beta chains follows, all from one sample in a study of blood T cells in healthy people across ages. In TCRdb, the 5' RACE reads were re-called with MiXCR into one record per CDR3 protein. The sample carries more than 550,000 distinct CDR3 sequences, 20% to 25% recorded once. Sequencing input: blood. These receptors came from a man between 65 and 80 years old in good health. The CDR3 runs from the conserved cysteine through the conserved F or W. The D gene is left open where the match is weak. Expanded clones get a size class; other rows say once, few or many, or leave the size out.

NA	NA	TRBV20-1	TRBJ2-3	TGCAGTGCTGGCCTGCGGACCCGCACAGATACGCAGTATTTT	CSAGLRTRTDTQYF
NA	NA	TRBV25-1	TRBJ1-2	TGTGCCAGCAGTGAATATGATGGCTACACCTTC	CASSEYDGYTF
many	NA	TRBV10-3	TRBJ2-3	TGTGCCACCGAGGAGGGCACAGATACGCAGTATTTT	CATEEGTDTQYF
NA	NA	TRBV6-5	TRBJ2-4	TGTGCCAGCAGGACATCGGGGGAGGCCAAAAACATTCAGTACTTC	CASRTSGEAKNIQYF
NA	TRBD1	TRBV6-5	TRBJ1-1	TGTGCCAGCACCTACTACAGGGGCCCCCAAAACATGAACACTGAAGCTTTCTTT	CASTYYRGPQNMNTEAFF
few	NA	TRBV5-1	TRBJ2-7	TGCGCCAGCAGCGCGGGGACAGCAGACTACGAGCAGTACTTC	CASSAGTADYEQYF
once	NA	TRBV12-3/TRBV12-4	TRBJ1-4	TGTGCCAGCGGGGCACAGGGCAGGGTGTTTTTT	CASGAQGRVFF
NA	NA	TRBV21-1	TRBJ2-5	TGTGCCAGCAGTCTATATTCCGGGAGGGGGAAAGAGACCCAGTACTTC	CASSLYSGRGKETQYF
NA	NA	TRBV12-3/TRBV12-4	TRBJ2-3	TGTGCCAGCAGTTACTCAGGGTCAGATACGCAGTATTTT	CASSYSGSDTQYF
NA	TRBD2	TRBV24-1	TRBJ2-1	TGTGCCACCAGTGACTCGGGACTAGCGTACAATGAGCAGTTCTTC	CATSDSGLAYNEQFF
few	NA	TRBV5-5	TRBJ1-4	TGTGCCAGCAGCCCGACCCCAACTAATGAAAAACTGTTTTTT	CASSPTPTNEKLFF
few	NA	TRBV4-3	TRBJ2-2	TGCGCCAGCAGCCAAGAACTATCCGGAATGAACACCGGGGAGCTGTTTTTT	CASSQELSGMNTGELFF
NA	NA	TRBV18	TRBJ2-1	TGTGCCAGCTCACCGGCGGAGAAGAGGGAGCAGTTCTTC	CASSPAEKREQFF
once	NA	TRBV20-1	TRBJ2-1	TGCAGTTCCATTTCGGGGAGATACAATGAGCAGTTCTTC	CSSISGRYNEQFF
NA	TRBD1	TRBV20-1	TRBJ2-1	TGCAGTGCTATACAGGGGAGCAATGAGCAGTTCTTC	CSAIQGSNEQFF
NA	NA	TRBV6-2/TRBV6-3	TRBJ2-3	TGTGCCAGCTCCCGCCGTGTTGAAGATACGCAGTATTTT	CASSRRVEDTQYF
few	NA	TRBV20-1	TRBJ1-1	TGCAGTGCTGCCCAGAGTGACACTGAAGCTTTCTTT	CSAAQSDTEAFF
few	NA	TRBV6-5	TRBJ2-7	TGTGCCAGCAGTTACTCGAAGGTATTCATCGACGAGCAGTACTTC	CASSYSKVFIDEQYF
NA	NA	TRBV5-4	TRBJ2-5	TGTGCCAGCAGCCCCAACAGGGGGGGTCTTCAAGAGACCCAGTACTTC	CASSPNRGGLQETQYF
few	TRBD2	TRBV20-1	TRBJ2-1	TGCAGTGCTCCTACTAGCGGGGTCTACAATGAGCAGTTCTTC	CSAPTSGVYNEQFF
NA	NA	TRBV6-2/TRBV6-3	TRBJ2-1	TGTGCCAGCAGTAAGCGGACAGACTACAATGAGCAGTTCTTC	CASSKRTDYNEQFF
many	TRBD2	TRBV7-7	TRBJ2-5	TGTGCCAGCAGCACCGGGACTAGCGGGGGTCCCCAACAAGAGACCCAGTACTTC	CASSTGTSGGPQQETQYF
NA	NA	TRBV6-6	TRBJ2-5	TGTGCCAGCAGTTACGGGAGACGGAGCCAAGAGACCCAGTACTTC	CASSYGRRSQETQYF
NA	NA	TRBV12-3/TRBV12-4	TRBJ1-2	TGTGCCAGCAGTTTAGAGGGAAACCTCTATGGCTACACCTTC	CASSLEGNLYGYTF
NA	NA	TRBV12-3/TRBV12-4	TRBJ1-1	TGTGCCAGCAGGCCTTTCCCAGCTAACACTGAAGCTTTCTTT	CASRPFPANTEAFF
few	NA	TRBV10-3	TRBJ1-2	TGTGCCATCAGTGGGGTCAGTCACTATGGCTACACCTTC	CAISGVSHYGYTF
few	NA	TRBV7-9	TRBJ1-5	TGTGCCAGCAGCTTACAGAATAGCAATCAGCCCCAGCATTTT	CASSLQNSNQPQHF
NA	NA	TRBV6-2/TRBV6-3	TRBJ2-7	TGTGCCAGCAGGAGAGGAACCTACGAGCAGTACTTC	CASRRGTYEQYF
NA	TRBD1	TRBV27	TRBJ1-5	TGTGCCAGCAGTTTGACAGGGGCCTATCAGCCCCAGCATTTT	CASSLTGAYQPQHF
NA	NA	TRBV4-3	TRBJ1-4	TGCGCCAGCAGCCATGGGCGACAGGAAAATGAAAAACTGTTTTTT	CASSHGRQENEKLFF